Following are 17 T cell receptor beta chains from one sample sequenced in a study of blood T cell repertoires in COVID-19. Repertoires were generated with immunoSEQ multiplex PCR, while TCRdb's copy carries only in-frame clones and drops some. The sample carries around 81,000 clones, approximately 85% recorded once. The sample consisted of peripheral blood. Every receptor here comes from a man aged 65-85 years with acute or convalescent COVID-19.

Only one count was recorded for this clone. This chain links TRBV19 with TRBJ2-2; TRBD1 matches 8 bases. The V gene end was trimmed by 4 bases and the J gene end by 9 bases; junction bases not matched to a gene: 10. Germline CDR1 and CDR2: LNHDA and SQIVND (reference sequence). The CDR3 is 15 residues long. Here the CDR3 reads CASSSGQGTRRELFF. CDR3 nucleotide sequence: TGTGCCAGTAGTAGCGGACAGGGCACACGACGGGAGCTGTTTTTT.

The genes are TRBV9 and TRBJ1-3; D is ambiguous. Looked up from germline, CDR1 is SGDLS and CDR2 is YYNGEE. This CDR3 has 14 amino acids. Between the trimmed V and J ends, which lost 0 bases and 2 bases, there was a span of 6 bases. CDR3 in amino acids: CASSVVGAGNTIYF. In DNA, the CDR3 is TGTGCCAGCAGCGTAGTAGGAGCTGGAAACACCATATATTTT.

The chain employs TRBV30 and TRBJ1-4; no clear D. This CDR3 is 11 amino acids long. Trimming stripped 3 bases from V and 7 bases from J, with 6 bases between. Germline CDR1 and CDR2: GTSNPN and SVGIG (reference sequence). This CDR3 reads CAWSQIEKLFF. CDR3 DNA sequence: TGTGCCTGGAGCCAGATTGAAAAACTGTTTTTT. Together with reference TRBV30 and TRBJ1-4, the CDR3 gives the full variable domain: SQTIHQWPATLVQPVGSPLSLECTVEGTSNPNLYWYRQAAGRGLQLLFYSVGIGQISSEVPQNLSASRPQDRQFILSSKKLLLSDSGFYLCAWSQIEKLFFGSGTQLSVL.

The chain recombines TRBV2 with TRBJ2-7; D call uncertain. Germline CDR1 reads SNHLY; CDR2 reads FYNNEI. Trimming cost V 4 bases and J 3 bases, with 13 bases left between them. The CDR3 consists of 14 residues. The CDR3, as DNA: TGTGCCAGCAGTGTTGGCCAGGTGGGCTACGAGCAGTACTTC. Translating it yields CASSVGQVGYEQYF.

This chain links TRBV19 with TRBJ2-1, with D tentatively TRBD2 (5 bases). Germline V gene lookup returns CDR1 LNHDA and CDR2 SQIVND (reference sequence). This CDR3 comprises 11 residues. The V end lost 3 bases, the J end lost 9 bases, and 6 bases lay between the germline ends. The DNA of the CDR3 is TGTGCCAGTAGTATCGGGATTGAGCAGTTCTTC. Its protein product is CASSIGIEQFF.

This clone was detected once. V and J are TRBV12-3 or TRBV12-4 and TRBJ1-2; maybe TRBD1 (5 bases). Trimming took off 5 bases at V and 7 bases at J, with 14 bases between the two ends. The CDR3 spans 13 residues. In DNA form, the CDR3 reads TGTGCCAGCAGTCCGGACAAGACGGGTGGCTACACCTTC. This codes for CASSPDKTGGYTF.

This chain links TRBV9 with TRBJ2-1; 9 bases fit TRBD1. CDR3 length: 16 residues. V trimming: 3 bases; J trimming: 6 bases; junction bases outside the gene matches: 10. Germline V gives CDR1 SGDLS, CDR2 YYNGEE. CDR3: CASSARGQGKINEQFF. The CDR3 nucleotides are TGTGCCAGCAGCGCCCGAGGACAGGGGAAGATCAATGAGCAGTTCTTC.

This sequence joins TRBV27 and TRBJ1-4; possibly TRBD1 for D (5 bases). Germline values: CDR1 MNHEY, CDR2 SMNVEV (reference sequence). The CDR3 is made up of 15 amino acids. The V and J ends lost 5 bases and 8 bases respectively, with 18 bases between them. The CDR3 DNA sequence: TGTGCCAGCAGTCCCCTTGGGCAGGGTGCGGAAAAACTGTTTTTT. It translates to CASSPLGQGAEKLFF.

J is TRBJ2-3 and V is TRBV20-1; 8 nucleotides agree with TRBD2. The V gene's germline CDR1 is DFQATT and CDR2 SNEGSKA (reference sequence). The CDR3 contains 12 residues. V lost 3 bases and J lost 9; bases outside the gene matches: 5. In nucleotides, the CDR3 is TGCAGTGCTAGTAGCGGGGCCTCAACGCAGTATTTT. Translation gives CSASSGASTQYF.

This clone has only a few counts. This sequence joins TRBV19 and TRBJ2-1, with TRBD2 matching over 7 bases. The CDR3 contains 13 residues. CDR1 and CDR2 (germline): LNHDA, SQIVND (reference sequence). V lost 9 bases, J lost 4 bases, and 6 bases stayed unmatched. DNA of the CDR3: TGTGCCAGCGGGGGGAGGGAGTACAATGAGCAGTTCTTC. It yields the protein CASGGREYNEQFF.

The CDR3 DNA follows: TGTGCCAGCAGCGAACCCAGGCCGTTGAACACCGGGGAGCTGTTTTTT. Amino acid sequence: CASSEPRPLNTGELFF. The rearrangement joins TRBV11-1 to TRBJ2-2; D remains ambiguous. Germline V lookup: CDR1 SGHAT, CDR2 FQDESV (reference sequence). Trimming pared 5 bases from V and 1 base from J, leaving 14 bases between. The CDR3 is 16 amino acids.

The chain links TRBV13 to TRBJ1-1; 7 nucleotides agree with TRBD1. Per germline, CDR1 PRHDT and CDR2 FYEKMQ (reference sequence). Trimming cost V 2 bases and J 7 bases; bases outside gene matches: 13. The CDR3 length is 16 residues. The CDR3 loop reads CASSLFFGTARNEAFF. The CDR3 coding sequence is TGTGCCAGCAGCTTATTTTTCGGGACAGCACGAAATGAAGCTTTCTTT.

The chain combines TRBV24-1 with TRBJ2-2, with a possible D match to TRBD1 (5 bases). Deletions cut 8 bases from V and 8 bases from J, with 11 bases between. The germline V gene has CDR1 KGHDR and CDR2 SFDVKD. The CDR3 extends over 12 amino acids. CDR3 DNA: TGTGCCACCAATACAGGTTGGGGGGAGCTGTTTTTT. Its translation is CATNTGWGELFF.

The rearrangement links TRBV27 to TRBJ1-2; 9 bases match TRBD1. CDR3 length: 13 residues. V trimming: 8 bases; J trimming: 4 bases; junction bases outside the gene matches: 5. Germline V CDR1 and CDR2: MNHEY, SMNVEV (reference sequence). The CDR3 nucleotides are TGTGCCAGCGGCGGACAGGGGACCTATGGCTACACCTTC. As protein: CASGGQGTYGYTF.

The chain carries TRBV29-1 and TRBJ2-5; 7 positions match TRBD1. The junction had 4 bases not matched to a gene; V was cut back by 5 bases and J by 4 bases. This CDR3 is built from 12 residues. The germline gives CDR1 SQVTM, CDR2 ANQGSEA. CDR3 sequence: CSVPGGVETQYF. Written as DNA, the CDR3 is TGCAGCGTTCCAGGGGGTGTAGAGACCCAGTACTTC.

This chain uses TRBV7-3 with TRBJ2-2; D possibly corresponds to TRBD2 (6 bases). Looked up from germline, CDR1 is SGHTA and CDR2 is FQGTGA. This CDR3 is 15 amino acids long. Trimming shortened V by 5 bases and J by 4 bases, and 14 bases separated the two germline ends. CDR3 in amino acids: CASSPRGVGTGELFF. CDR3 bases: TGTGCCAGCAGCCCTCGCGGGGTTGGCACCGGGGAGCTGTTTTTT.

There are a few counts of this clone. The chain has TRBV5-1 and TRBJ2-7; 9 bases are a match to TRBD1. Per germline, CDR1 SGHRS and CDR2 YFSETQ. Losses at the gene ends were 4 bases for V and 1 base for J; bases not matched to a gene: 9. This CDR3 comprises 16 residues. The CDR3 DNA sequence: TGCGCCAGCAGCACGGAACCGGGACAGGGTTCCTACGAGCAGTACTTC. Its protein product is CASSTEPGQGSYEQYF.